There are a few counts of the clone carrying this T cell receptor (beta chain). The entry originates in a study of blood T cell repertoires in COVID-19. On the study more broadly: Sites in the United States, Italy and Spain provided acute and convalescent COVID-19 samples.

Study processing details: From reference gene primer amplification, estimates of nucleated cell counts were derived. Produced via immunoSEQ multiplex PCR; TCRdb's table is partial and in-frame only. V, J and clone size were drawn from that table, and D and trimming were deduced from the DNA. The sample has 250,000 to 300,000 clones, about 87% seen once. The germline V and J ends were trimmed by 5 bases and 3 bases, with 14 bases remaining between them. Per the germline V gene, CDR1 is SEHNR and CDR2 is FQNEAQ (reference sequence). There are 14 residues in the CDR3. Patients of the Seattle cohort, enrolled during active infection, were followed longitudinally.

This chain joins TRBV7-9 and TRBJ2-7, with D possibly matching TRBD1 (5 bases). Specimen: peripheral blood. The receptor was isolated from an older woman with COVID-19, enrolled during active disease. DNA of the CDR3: TGTGCCAGCAGCCCTACCGACAGAGACTACGAGCAGTACTTC. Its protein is CASSPTDRDYEQYF.